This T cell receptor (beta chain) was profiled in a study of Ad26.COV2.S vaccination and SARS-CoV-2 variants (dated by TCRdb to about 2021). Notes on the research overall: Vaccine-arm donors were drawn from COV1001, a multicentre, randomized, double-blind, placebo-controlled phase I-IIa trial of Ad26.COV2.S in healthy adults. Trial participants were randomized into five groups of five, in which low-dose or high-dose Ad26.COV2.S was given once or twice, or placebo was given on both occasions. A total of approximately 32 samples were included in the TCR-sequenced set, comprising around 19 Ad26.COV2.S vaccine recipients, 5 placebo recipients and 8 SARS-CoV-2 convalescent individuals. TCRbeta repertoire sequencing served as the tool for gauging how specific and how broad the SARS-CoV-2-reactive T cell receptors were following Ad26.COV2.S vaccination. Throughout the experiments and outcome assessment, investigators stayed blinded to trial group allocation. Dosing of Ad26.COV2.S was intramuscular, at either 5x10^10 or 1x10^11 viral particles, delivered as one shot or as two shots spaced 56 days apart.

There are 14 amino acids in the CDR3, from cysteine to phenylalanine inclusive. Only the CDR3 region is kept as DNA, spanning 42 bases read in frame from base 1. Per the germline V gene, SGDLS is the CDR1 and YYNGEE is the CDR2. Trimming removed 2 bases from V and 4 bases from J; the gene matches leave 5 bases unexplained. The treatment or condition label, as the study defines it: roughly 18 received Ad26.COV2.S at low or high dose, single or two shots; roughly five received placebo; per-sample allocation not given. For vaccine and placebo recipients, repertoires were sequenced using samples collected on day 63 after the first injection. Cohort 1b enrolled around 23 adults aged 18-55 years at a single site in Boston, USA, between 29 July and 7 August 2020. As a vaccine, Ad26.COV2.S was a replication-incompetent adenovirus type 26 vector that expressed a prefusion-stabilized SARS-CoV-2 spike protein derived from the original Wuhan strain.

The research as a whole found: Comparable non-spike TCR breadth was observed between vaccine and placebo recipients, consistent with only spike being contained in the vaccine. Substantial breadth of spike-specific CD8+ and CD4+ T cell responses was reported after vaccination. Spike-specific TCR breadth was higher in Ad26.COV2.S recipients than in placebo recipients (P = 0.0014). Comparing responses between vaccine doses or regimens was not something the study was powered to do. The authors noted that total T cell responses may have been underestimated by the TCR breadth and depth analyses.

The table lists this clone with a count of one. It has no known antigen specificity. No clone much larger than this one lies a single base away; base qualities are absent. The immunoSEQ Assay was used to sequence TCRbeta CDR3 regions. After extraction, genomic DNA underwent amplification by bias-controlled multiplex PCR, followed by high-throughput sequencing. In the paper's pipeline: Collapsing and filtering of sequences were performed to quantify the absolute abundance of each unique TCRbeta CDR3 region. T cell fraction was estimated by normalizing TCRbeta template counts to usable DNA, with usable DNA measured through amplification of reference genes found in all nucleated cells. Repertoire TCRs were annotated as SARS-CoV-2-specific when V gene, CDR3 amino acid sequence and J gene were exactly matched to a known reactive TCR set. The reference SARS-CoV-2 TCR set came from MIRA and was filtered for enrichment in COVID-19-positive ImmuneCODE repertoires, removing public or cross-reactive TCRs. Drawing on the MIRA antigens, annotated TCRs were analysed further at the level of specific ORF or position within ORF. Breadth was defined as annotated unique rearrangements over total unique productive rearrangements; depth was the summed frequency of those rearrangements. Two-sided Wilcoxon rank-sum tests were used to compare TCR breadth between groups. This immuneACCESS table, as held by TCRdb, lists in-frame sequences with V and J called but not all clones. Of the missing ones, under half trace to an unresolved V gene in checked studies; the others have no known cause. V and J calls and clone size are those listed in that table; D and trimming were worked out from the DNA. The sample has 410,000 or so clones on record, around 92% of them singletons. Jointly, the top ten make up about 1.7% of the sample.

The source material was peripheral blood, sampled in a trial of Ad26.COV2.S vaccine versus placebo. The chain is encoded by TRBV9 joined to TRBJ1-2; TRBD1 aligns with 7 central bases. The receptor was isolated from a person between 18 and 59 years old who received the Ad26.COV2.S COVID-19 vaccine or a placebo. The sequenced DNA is TGTGCCAGCAGCGTCCAGGGGGGTGCCTATGGCTACACCTTC. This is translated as CASSVQGGAYGYTF.